The 17 T cell receptor beta chains listed next were all sequenced from one sample in a study of PD-1 blockade in classical Hodgkin lymphoma. Relapse after autologous stem cell transplantation occurred in every patient, and brentuximab vedotin exposure varied. Magnetic negative selection served to purify CD4+ T cells out of PBMCs that had been thawed. TCRdb's table, derived via immunoSEQ multiplex PCR, lists solely in-frame clones and lacks some. The table shows roughly 4,200 clones, with 78% occurring only once. The sequences come from CD4+ T cells from blood, collected at baseline. Every receptor here comes from a human donor with classical Hodgkin lymphoma.

CDR3 sequence: CASSHGRWNTGELFF. DNA for the CDR3: TGTGCCAGCAGTCACGGACGGTGGAACACCGGGGAGCTGTTTTTT. The V and J genes are TRBV7-2 and TRBJ2-2; D gene unclear. The CDR3 totals 15 residues. The germline V gene encodes CDR1 SGHTA and CDR2 FQGNSA. Trimming pared 6 bases from V and 1 base from J, leaving 12 bases between.

In this sample, this clone turned up a few times. V usage is TRBV4-3 and J usage is TRBJ2-2; 7 bases align to TRBD1. CDR1 is LGHNA, CDR2 YSLEER, per germline. V lost 3 bases and J lost 6; bases outside the gene matches: 4. CDR3 length: 14 residues. The DNA of the CDR3 is TGCGCCAGCAGCCATGACAGGGCCCCCGGGGAGCTGTTTTTT. It codes for CASSHDRAPGELFF.

The rearrangement links TRBV4-1 to TRBJ2-1; D is ambiguous. The CDR3 length is 13 residues. Germline CDR1 MGHRA, CDR2 YSYEKL. Trimming shortened V by 0 bases and J by 6 bases, and 6 bases separated the two germline ends. The CDR3 spells CASSQEELNEQFF. The CDR3, as DNA: TGCGCCAGCAGCCAAGAAGAACTCAATGAGCAGTTCTTC.

The genes are TRBV12-2 and TRBJ1-6. TRBV12-2 is assigned pseudogene status. The CDR3 loop spans 14 amino acids. CDR3 nucleotide sequence: TGTGCAAGTACAAGGCTCCCCTATAATTCACCCCTCCACTTT. It is translated as CASTRLPYNSPLHF.

V and J are TRBV5-5 and TRBJ2-7; D not certain. V was cut by 1 base and J by 6 bases, with 14 bases left in between. The CDR3 spans 14 residues. The germline gives CDR1 SGHKS, CDR2 YYEKEE (reference sequence). The CDR3 nucleotides are TGTGCCAGCAGCTTGACCCCCCACTCAGGCGAGCAGTACGTC. Protein sequence: CASSLTPHSGEQYV.

This clone appeared once. CDR3 nucleotides: TGTGCCAGCTCACCACAAGCTCCGAGGACCGCTCCCGCACCCCTCCACTTT. It yields the protein CASSPQAPRTAPAPLHF. The rearrangement joins TRBV18 to TRBJ1-6; D unclear. Germline V gene data show CDR1 as KGHSH and CDR2 as LQKENI. The ends were cut back, 1 base at V and 11 bases at J, with 21 bases in the middle. This CDR3 region has 17 residues. The entire variable domain, with the rest obtained from reference TRBV18 and TRBJ1-6, is as follows: NAGVMQNPRHLVRRRGQEARLRCSPMKGHSHVYWYRQLPEEGLKFMVYLQKENIIDESGMPKERFSAEFPKEGPSILRIQQVVRGDSAAYFCASSPQAPRTAPAPLHFGNGTRLTVT.

The chain carries TRBV19 and TRBJ2-5; 7 bases align to TRBD1. Losses at the gene ends were 8 bases for V and 4 bases for J; bases not matched to a gene: 19. Germline CDR1 is LNHDA and CDR2 is SQIVND (reference sequence). This CDR3 comprises 17 residues. CDR3 coding DNA: TGTGCCAGTTCACAGGGGCGGTTTTCCCCCGGCGCAGAGACCCAGTACTTC. Amino acids: CASSQGRFSPGAETQYF.

This clone occurred a few times. This chain uses TRBV5-1 with TRBJ1-6; 10 positions agree with TRBD1. The J segment lost 10 bases and the V segment lost 0 bases, leaving 7 bases of the junction unmatched. The germline V gene has CDR1 SGHRS and CDR2 YFSETQ. This CDR3 region has 16 residues. Written as DNA, the CDR3 is TGCGCCAGCAGCTTGGGACAGGGACAGGGGAGATCACCCCTCCACTTT. Encoded protein: CASSLGQGQGRSPLHF.

V gene TRBV7-8 combines with J gene TRBJ1-1; D gene unclear. From germline, CDR1 is SGHVS and CDR2 FQNEAQ. Trimming cost V 5 bases and J 2 bases, with 18 bases left between them. The CDR3 length is 16 residues. DNA for the CDR3: TGTGCCAGCAGCCTATCCCTCTCCCGGGTTAACACTGAAGCTTTCTTT. This translates into CASSLSLSRVNTEAFF.

The chain links TRBV18 to TRBJ1-2; no definite D call. The CDR3 length is 15 residues. Looked up from germline, CDR1 is KGHSH and CDR2 is LQKENI. Trimming took off 6 bases at V and 7 bases at J, with 21 bases between the two ends. CDR3: CASSSGVLGPLGYTF. In DNA, the CDR3 is TGTGCCAGCTCCTCTGGGGTCCTCGGGCCCCTTGGCTACACCTTC.

V usage is TRBV28 and J usage is TRBJ1-2; 9 bases align to TRBD1. The germline CDR1 and CDR2 sequences are MDHEN and SYDVKM. With V trimmed by 8 bases and J by 8 bases, 6 bases remained unmatched. The CDR3 contains 12 residues. CDR3 region: CASGTGTTGYTF. In DNA, the CDR3 is TGTGCCAGCGGGACAGGGACGACCGGCTACACCTTC.

This clone was counted only a few times. The CDR3 bases are TGTGCCAGCAGCTTAAACCCGAGGGGGGATAACACTGAAGCTTTCTTT. It yields the protein CASSLNPRGDNTEAFF. The J gene is TRBJ1-1, the V gene TRBV7-6; perhaps TRBD1 as D (6 bases). The CDR3 is 16 amino acids. Trimming left V 2 bases short and J 2 bases short, with 15 bases between. CDR1 and CDR2 from the germline V gene are SGHVS and FNYEAQ.

This clone was seen only once. The chain employs TRBV27 and TRBJ1-2; 9 nucleotides align to TRBD1. This CDR3 is 14 amino acids long. The trim removed 6 bases at V and 4 bases at J, leaving 6 bases unmatched. The germline V gene encodes CDR1 MNHEY and CDR2 SMNVEV (reference sequence). The CDR3 loop reads CASSIQGAGYGYTF. CDR3 in DNA: TGTGCCAGCAGCATACAGGGGGCGGGCTATGGCTACACCTTC.

The chain couples TRBV29-1 to TRBJ2-1, with 9 bases that match TRBD2. This CDR3 has 14 amino acids. Germline assignment: CDR1 SQVTM and CDR2 ANQGSEA. The V gene end was trimmed by 0 bases and the J gene end by 13 bases; junction bases not matched to a gene: 10. CDR3 coding DNA: TGCAGCGTTGAAGATCCGGGACTAGCATTCCATCAGTTCTTC. This codes for CSVEDPGLAFHQFF.

This chain connects TRBV11-2 to TRBJ2-5; maybe TRBD2 (5 bases). The CDR3 is 12 residues long. V was trimmed by 6 bases and J by 5 bases, leaving 10 bases between them. Germline CDR1 is SGHAT and CDR2 is FQNNGV. CDR3 amino acids: CASRGETETQYF. In nucleotides, the CDR3 is TGTGCCAGCAGGGGAGAGACGGAGACCCAGTACTTC.

This chain links TRBV30 with TRBJ1-1, with no clear D. Germline CDR1 GTSNPN, CDR2 SVGIG (reference sequence). The V gene lost 3 bases and the J gene lost 0 bases, with 14 bases spanning the gap. CDR3 size: 15 residues. The DNA for the CDR3 is TGTGCCTGGAGCCCTCTAGGCACTATGAACACTGAAGCTTTCTTT. Encoded protein: CAWSPLGTMNTEAFF.

This clone was picked up a small number of times. V gene TRBV7-9 combines with J gene TRBJ1-4; 7 bases are shared with TRBD1. The CDR3 is made up of 15 amino acids. CDR1 and CDR2 (germline): SEHNR, FQNEAQ (reference sequence). The ends lost 5 bases at V and 5 bases at J; junction bases unmatched: 8. The CDR3 sequence: CASSPGGTANEKLFF. The CDR3 DNA sequence: TGTGCCAGCAGCCCGGGGGGGACAGCAAATGAAAAACTGTTTTTT.